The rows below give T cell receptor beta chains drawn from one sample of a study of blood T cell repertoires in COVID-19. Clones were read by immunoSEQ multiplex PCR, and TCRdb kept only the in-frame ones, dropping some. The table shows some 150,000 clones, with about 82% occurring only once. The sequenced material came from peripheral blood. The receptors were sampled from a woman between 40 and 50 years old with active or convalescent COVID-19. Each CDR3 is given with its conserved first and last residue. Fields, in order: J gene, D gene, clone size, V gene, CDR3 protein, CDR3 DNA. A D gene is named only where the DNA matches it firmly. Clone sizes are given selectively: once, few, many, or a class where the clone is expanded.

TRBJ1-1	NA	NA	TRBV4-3	CASSQDRGLTEAFF	TGCGCCAGCAGCCAAGATCGGGGTTTGACTGAAGCTTTCTTT
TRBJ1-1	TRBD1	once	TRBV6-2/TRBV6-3	CASSYLGTANTEAFF	TGTGCCAGCAGTTACCTCGGGACAGCCAACACTGAAGCTTTCTTT
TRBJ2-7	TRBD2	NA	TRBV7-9	CASSSTSGRASYEQYF	TGTGCCAGCAGCTCCACTAGCGGGAGGGCCTCCTACGAGCAGTACTTC
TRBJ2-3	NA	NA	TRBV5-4	CASSLTGPGGTDTQYF	TGTGCCAGCAGCTTGACGGGTCCAGGGGGCACAGATACGCAGTATTTT
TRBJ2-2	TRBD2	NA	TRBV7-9	CASSPRTSGNTGELFF	TGTGCCAGCAGCCCACGGACTAGCGGGAACACCGGGGAGCTGTTTTTT
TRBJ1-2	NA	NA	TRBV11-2	CASSLIAGDPYGYTF	TGTGCCAGCAGCTTAATCGCCGGGGATCCCTATGGCTACACCTTC
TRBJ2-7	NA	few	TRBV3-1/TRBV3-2	CASSQASGDAAEVSPRVVYEQYF	TGTGCCAGCAGCCAAGCTTCCGGGGATGCCGCGGAGGTGTCACCGAGGGTGGTCTACGAGCAGTACTTC
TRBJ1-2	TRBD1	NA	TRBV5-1	CASSLEGQGYGYTF	TGCGCCAGCAGCTTGGAGGGACAGGGCTATGGCTACACCTTC
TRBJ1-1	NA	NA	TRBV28	CASSFGSRMTEAFF	TGTGCCAGCAGTTTTGGCTCCAGGATGACTGAAGCTTTCTTT
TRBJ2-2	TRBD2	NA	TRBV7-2	CASSLGSSGVNTGELFF	TGTGCCAGCAGCTTAGGGAGTAGCGGGGTGAACACCGGGGAGCTGTTTTTT
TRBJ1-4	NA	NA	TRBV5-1	CASSSGQTEKLFF	TGCGCCAGCAGCTCTGGACAGACAGAAAAACTGTTTTTT
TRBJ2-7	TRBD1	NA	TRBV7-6	CASSSRTGEGEQYF	TGTGCCAGCAGCTCGAGGACAGGGGAGGGCGAGCAGTACTTC
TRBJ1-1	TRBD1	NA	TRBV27	CASSLFAGGTEAFF	TGTGCCAGCAGTTTGTTTGCAGGGGGCACTGAAGCTTTCTTT
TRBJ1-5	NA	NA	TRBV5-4	CASSLVGGPQHF	TGTGCCAGCAGCTTAGTAGGCGGGCCCCAGCATTTT
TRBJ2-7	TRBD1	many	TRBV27	CASSRGGASEQYF	TGTGCCAGCAGTCGAGGGGGCGCGTCCGAGCAGTACTTC
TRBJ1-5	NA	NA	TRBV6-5	CASSLQGYQPQHF	TGTGCCAGCAGTCTACAGGGATATCAGCCCCAGCATTTT
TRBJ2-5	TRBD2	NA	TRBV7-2	CASSSERGLETQYF	TGTGCCAGCAGCTCCGAGCGGGGGCTGGAGACCCAGTACTTC
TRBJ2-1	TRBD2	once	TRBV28	CASSSRTSGNNEQFF	TGTGCCAGCAGTTCCCGGACTAGCGGAAACAATGAGCAGTTCTTC
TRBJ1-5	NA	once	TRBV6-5	CASSGEINSNQPQHF	TGTGCCAGCAGCGGGGAGATTAATAGCAATCAGCCCCAGCATTTT
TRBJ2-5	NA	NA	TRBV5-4	CASSRGETQYF	TGTGCCAGCAGCCGGGGAGAGACCCAGTACTTC
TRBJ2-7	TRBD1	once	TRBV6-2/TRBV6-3	CASSYSRDRGYEQYF	TGTGCCAGCAGTTACTCGAGGGACAGGGGCTACGAGCAGTACTTC
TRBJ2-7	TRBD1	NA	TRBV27	CASSLPDRAEQYF	TGTGCCAGCAGTTTACCCGACAGGGCCGAGCAGTACTTC
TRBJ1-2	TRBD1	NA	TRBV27	CASSLSSQGAYTF	TGTGCCAGCAGTTTATCGTCGCAGGGGGCTTACACCTTC
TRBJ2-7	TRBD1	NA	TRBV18	CASSKDRGEQYF	TGTGCCAGCTCAAAGGACAGGGGCGAGCAGTACTTC
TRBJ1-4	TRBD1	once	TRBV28	CATQTGDATNEKLFF	TGTGCCACCCAGACAGGGGACGCAACTAATGAAAAACTGTTTTTT
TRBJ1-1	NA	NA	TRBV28	CASRTGLDTEAFF	TGTGCCAGCAGAACAGGGTTGGACACTGAAGCTTTCTTT